A single sample is the source of the 12 T cell receptor beta chains below, sequenced in a study of blood T cell repertoires in COVID-19. The protocol was immunoSEQ multiplex PCR, while the TCRdb copy is restricted to in-frame clones and leaves out a portion. This sample yields 300,000 to 350,000 clones, of which around nine tenths are seen a single time; just over 1% belongs to the top ten. Sequences were obtained from PBMCs or T cells enriched from blood (not recorded which). The origin of the receptors is a woman in her 30s who had been exposed to COVID-19.

The chain has TRBV7-6 and TRBJ2-1; D may be TRBD1 (6 bases). The V and J ends lost 0 bases and 7 bases respectively, with 7 bases between them. This CDR3 is 13 amino acids long. Germline V gene lookup returns CDR1 SGHVS and CDR2 FNYEAQ. The CDR3 protein is CASSLARGNEQFF. The CDR3 nucleotides read TGTGCCAGCAGCTTAGCCAGGGGTAATGAGCAGTTCTTC.

V usage is TRBV6-5 and J usage is TRBJ2-7, with TRBD2 as a possible D gene (5 bases). Germline CDR1 MNHEY, CDR2 SVGAGI. The CDR3 loop spans 14 amino acids. V was cut by 6 bases and J by 7 bases, with 19 bases left in between. The DNA for the CDR3 is TGTGCCAGCAGACCCCCCGGGCCGGCGGGTGAGCAGTACTTC. Translated, it gives CASRPPGPAGEQYF.

The chain recombines TRBV7-2 with TRBJ1-6; D perhaps matches TRBD1 (6 bases). In germline, CDR1 is SGHTA, CDR2 FQGNSA. The CDR3 extends over 14 amino acids. V dropped 2 bases and J dropped 10 bases, with 12 bases sitting between them. The CDR3 reads CASSLLTGTSPLHF. The CDR3 coding sequence is TGTGCCAGCAGCTTATTAACAGGGACGTCACCCCTCCACTTT.

This rearrangement joins TRBV7-6 to TRBJ1-3, with D uncertain. The germline CDR1 and CDR2 sequences are SGHVS and FNYEAQ. CDR3 length equals 14 residues. V was trimmed by 5 bases and J by 4 bases, leaving 12 bases between them. The CDR3 loop is CASSPSPGGNTIYF. In DNA form, the CDR3 reads TGTGCCAGCAGCCCCAGCCCCGGGGGAAACACCATATATTTT.

The rearrangement uses TRBV12-3 or TRBV12-4 and TRBJ1-5; 8 nucleotides match TRBD1. V trimming: 5 bases; J trimming: 5 bases; junction bases outside the gene matches: 2. The CDR3 has 13 amino acids. CDR3 region: CASSRTGYQPQHF. The CDR3, as DNA: TGTGCCAGCAGTCGGACAGGGTATCAGCCCCAGCATTTT.

V gene TRBV9 combines with J gene TRBJ2-7; 8 bases are shared with TRBD1. The length of the CDR3 is 12 residues. The V gene end was trimmed by 5 bases and the J gene end by 6 bases; junction bases not matched to a gene: 4. Germline assignment: CDR1 SGDLS and CDR2 YYNGEE. The CDR3 reads CASSRTGSEQYF. CDR3 bases: TGTGCCAGCAGTCGGACAGGGTCCGAGCAGTACTTC.

The rearrangement links TRBV5-1 to TRBJ2-6; 8 nucleotides agree with TRBD2. With 3 bases clipped from V and 0 bases from J, the junction kept 11 bases outside the gene matches. Germline V gene lookup returns CDR1 SGHRS and CDR2 YFSETQ. The CDR3 has 19 amino acids. The chain's CDR3 is CASSSIGAGGFSGANVLTF. The CDR3 DNA is TGCGCCAGCAGCTCGATAGGCGCGGGAGGATTCTCTGGGGCCAACGTCCTGACTTTC.

CDR3 protein: CATSASGKLNEQYF. The CDR3 nucleotides are TGTGCCACCAGTGCTAGCGGAAAACTTAACGAGCAGTACTTC. This sequence joins TRBV24-1 and TRBJ2-7, with 7 bases fitting TRBD2. Germline lookup yields CDR1 KGHDR and CDR2 SFDVKD. The CDR3 runs to 14 residues. The J segment lost 5 bases and the V segment lost 5 bases, leaving 8 bases of the junction unmatched.

For this clone: Other DNA sequences in the same sample also yield this CDR3. In DNA, the CDR3 is TGTGCCAGTAGGACAGGGGGGACTGAAGCTTTCTTT. As protein: CASRTGGTEAFF. The chain couples TRBV19 to TRBJ1-1; TRBD1 matches at 9 bases. The germline CDR1 and CDR2 sequences are LNHDA and SQIVND (reference sequence). CDR3 length: 12 residues. V lost 6 bases and J lost 5; bases outside the gene matches: 1. Filled out from reference TRBV19 and TRBJ1-1, the complete variable domain reads DGGITQSPKYLFRKEGQNVTLSCEQNLNHDAMYWYRQDPGQGLRLIYYSQIVNDFQKGDIAEGYSVSREKKESFPLTVTSAQKNPTAFYLCASRTGGTEAFFGQGTRLTVV.

The chain carries TRBV28 and TRBJ1-2; 7 nucleotides agree with TRBD1. The V gene end was trimmed by 8 bases and the J gene end by 4 bases; junction bases not matched to a gene: 10. The germline CDR1 and CDR2 sequences are MDHEN and SYDVKM. The CDR3 has 14 amino acids. The CDR3 sequence is CASETGVASYGYTF. The CDR3 DNA sequence: TGTGCCAGCGAAACAGGGGTTGCCTCCTATGGCTACACCTTC.

This chain links TRBV14 with TRBJ2-1; 13 bases line up with TRBD2. Unmatched junction bases numbered 14, after V lost 5 bases and J lost 4 bases. The CDR3 loop spans 19 amino acids. The germline CDR1 and CDR2 sequences are SGHDN and FVKESK. This chain's CDR3 is CASSVGLAGEWSLYNEQFF. Here the CDR3 DNA reads TGTGCCAGCAGCGTTGGACTAGCGGGAGAATGGTCCCTGTACAATGAGCAGTTCTTC. Drawing the rest from reference TRBV14 and TRBJ2-1, the complete variable domain is EAGVTQFPSHSVIEKGQTVTLRCDPISGHDNLYWYRRVMGKEIKFLLHFVKESKQDESGMPNNRFLAERTGGTYSTLKVQPAELEDSGVYFCASSVGLAGEWSLYNEQFFGPGTRLTVL.

The V call is TRBV6-1, the J call TRBJ1-2; D gene unclear. This CDR3 spans 13 amino acids. Germline lookup yields CDR1 MNHNS and CDR2 SASEGT. Deletions cut 3 bases from V and 0 bases from J, with 5 bases between. This CDR3 is CASSEAANYGYTF. Written as DNA, the CDR3 is TGTGCCAGCAGTGAGGCGGCTAACTATGGCTACACCTTC.